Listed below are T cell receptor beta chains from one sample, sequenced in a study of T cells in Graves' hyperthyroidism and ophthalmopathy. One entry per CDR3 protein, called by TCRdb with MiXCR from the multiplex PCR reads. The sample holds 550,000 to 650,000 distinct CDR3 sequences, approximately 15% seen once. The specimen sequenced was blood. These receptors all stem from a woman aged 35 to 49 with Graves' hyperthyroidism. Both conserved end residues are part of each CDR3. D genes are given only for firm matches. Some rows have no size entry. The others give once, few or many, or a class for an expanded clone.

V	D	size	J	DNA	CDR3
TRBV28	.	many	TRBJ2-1	TGTGCCAGCAGTGATCGGGATAGTGAGCAGTTCTTC	CASSDRDSEQFF
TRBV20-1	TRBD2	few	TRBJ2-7	TGCAGTTTCCGACTAGCGGGAAGGACCGAGCAGTACTTC	CSFRLAGRTEQYF
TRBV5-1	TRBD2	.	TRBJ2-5	TGCGCCAGCGGGACTAGCGGGAGTTGGGAGACCCAGTACTTC	CASGTSGSWETQYF
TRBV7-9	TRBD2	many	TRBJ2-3	TGTGCCAGCAGCACCACGGGACTAGCGGCAGATACGCAGTATTTT	CASSTTGLAADTQYF
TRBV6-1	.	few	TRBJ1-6	TGTGCCAGCAGTGAAAAGTCAGTCGATAATTCACCCCTCCACTTT	CASSEKSVDNSPLHF
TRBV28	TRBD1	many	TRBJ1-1	TGTGCCAGCACTAGCGGAGCGGGGACAGGGAGCACTGAAGCTTTCTTT	CASTSGAGTGSTEAFF
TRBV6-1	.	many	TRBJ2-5	TGTGCCAGCAGTGAAGGGCTAAAGCGTCGAGAGACCCAGTACTTC	CASSEGLKRRETQYF
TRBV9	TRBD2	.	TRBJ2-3	TGTGCCAGCAGCGCCACACTAGCGGTACACACAGATACGCAGTATTTT	CASSATLAVHTDTQYF
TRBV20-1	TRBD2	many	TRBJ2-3	TGCAGTGCCGTGGGTTCGGGAGGAGGCACAGATACGCAGTATTTT	CSAVGSGGGTDTQYF
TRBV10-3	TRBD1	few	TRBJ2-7	TGTGCCATCAGTGCAGGGGGAACCTACGAGCAGTACTTC	CAISAGGTYEQYF
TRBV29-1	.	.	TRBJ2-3	TGCAGCGTTGACCCAGGGGCTAGCACAGATACGCAGTATTTT	CSVDPGASTDTQYF
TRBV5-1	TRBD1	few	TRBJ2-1	TGCGCCAGCAGCTCGTCGACAGGGATGTCCTACAATGAGCAGTTCTTC	CASSSSTGMSYNEQFF
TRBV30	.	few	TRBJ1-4	TGTGCCTGGAGTGTAGGGATGTCAACTAATGAAAAACTGTTTTTT	CAWSVGMSTNEKLFF
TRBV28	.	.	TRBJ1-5	TGTGCCAGCAGATTGGGGATACGCAATCAGCCCCAGCATTTT	CASRLGIRNQPQHF
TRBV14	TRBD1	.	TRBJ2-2	TGTGCCAGCAGCCAAGGCTCCGGACAGGTTCCCGGGGAGCTGTTTTTT	CASSQGSGQVPGELFF
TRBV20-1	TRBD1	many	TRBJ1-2	TGCAGTGCTAGAGTCCCGACAGGGAACTATGGCTACACCTTC	CSARVPTGNYGYTF
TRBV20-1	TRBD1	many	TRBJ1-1	TGCAGTGCGCCCCGTACAGGGGTTGACACTGAAGCTTTCTTT	CSAPRTGVDTEAFF
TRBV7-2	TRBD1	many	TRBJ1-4	TGTGCCAGCAGCCTACAGGGGAATGGCGAAAAACTGTTTTTT	CASSLQGNGEKLFF
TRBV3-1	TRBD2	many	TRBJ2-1	TGTGCCAGCAGCCAAGATGAGGCACTAGCGGGGGGTCCCAATGAGCAGTTCTTC	CASSQDEALAGGPNEQFF
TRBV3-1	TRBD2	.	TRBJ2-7	TGTGCCAGCAGCCGGACTAGCGGGAGGCCCCTTCAACAGGGGCAGTACTTC	CASSRTSGRPLQQGQYF